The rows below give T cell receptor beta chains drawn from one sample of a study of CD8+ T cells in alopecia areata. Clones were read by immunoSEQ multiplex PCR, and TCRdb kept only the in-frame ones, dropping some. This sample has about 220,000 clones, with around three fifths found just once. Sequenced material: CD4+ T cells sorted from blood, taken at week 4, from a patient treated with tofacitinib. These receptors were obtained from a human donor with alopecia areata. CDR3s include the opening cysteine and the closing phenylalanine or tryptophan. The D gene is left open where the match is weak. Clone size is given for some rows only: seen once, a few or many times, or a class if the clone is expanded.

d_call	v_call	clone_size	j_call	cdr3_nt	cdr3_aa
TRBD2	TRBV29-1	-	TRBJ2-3	TGCAGCGCCATTTGGGATGATGGACTAGCGGGGAACACAGATACGCAGTATTTT	CSAIWDDGLAGNTDTQYF
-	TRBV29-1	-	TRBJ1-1	TGCAGCGTTGAAGGCGACACCCACACTGAAGCTTTCTTT	CSVEGDTHTEAFF
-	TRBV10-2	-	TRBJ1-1	TGCGCCAGCAGTGAGACGGGGAACACTGAAGCTTTCTTT	CASSETGNTEAFF
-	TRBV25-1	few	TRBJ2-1	TGTGCCAGCAGACCCCCCTCGGCAGCGGGTGAGCAGTTCTTC	CASRPPSAAGEQFF
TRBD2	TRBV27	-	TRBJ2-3	TGTGCCAGCAGCCAGACTAGCGGGGGGCTAACAGATACGCAGTATTTT	CASSQTSGGLTDTQYF
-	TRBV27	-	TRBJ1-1	TGTGCCAGCATCAAACAGCCGCCGAACACTGAAGCTTTCTTT	CASIKQPPNTEAFF
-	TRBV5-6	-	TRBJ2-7	TGTGCCAGCAGCCTCCTTGGGGGGAGCCCCTACGAGCAGTACTTC	CASSLLGGSPYEQYF
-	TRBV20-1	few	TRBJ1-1	TGCAGTGCTTTACTCTTCCCGGCAGCTTTCTTT	CSALLFPAAFF
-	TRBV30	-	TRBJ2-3	TGTGCCTGTACTATAAGGGGATTCACTACCACAGATACGCAGTATTTT	CACTIRGFTTTDTQYF
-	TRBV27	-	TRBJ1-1	TGTGCCAGCAGTTTAGAAGTGAACACTGAAGCTTTCTTT	CASSLEVNTEAFF
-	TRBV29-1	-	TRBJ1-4	TGCAGCGTCACCCAGGGGTCTAATGAAAAACTGTTTTTT	CSVTQGSNEKLFF
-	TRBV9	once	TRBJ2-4	TGTGCCAGCAGCGTAGCAGGGGCGGGAAACATTCAGTACTTC	CASSVAGAGNIQYF
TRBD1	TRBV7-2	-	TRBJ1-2	TGTGCCAGCAGCTTACAGGGGGCGAATAGGGGCTACACCTTC	CASSLQGANRGYTF